This is a list of T cell receptor beta chains from one sample in a study of blood T cell repertoires in COVID-19. The protocol was immunoSEQ multiplex PCR, while the TCRdb copy is restricted to in-frame clones and leaves out a portion. The sample yields approximately 140,000 clones, 75% to 90% seen once. The specimen sequenced was peripheral blood. The receptors shown here come from a man of 80 years or more with acute or convalescent COVID-19. CDR3s include the opening cysteine and the closing phenylalanine or tryptophan. D genes are given only for firm matches. Clone size appears in some rows only: once, few, many, or a class for an expanded clone.

TRBJ2-1,TRBD2,-,TRBV6-2/TRBV6-3,CASSWTSGRGEQFF,TGTGCCAGCAGTTGGACTAGCGGGAGGGGTGAGCAGTTCTTC
TRBJ2-7,TRBD1,-,TRBV5-1,CASSKGQGTYEQYF,TGCGCCAGCAGCAAGGGACAGGGTACCTACGAGCAGTACTTC
TRBJ2-5,TRBD2,-,TRBV27,CASKGLAGGGLETQYF,TGTGCCAGCAAAGGACTAGCGGGAGGGGGTTTAGAGACCCAGTACTTC
TRBJ2-3,TRBD1,-,TRBV7-3,CASSLTGTGKYTDTQYF,TGTGCCAGCAGCTTGACCGGGACAGGGAAATACACAGATACGCAGTATTTT
TRBJ2-7,TRBD2,-,TRBV7-8,CASSLGYATSGGAYEQYF,TGTGCCAGCAGCTTAGGATACGCGACTAGCGGGGGGGCCTACGAGCAGTACTTC
TRBJ2-7,TRBD2,-,TRBV7-2,CASRPTGTSGSDLYF,TGTGCCAGCAGGCCAACCGGGACTAGCGGGTCCGATCTTTACTTC
TRBJ2-2,TRBD1,-,TRBV6-6,CASSFGQGNTGELFF,TGTGCCAGCAGTTTTGGACAGGGCAACACCGGGGAGCTGTTTTTT
TRBJ2-3,-,once,TRBV19,CASSIPSYTQYF,TGTGCCAGTAGTATCCCCTCGTATACGCAGTATTTT
TRBJ2-7,TRBD2,once,TRBV7-9,CASSLVTSGRRGAYEQYF,TGTGCCAGCAGCTTAGTGACTAGCGGGAGGAGGGGGGCCTACGAGCAGTACTTC
TRBJ1-1,TRBD1,-,TRBV28,CASSSGTGGYEGTEAFF,TGTGCCAGCAGTTCCGGGACAGGGGGTTATGAAGGCACTGAAGCTTTCTTT
TRBJ1-1,-,-,TRBV19,CASSIQGNTEAFF,TGTGCCAGTAGTATCCAGGGCAACACTGAAGCTTTCTTT
TRBJ1-1,-,few,TRBV5-4,CASSLGGINTEAFF,TGTGCCAGCAGCTTGGGCGGCATCAACACTGAAGCTTTCTTT
TRBJ1-5,-,-,TRBV2,CASSAGNSNQPQHF,TGTGCCAGCAGTGCAGGGAATAGCAATCAGCCCCAGCATTTT
TRBJ1-4,TRBD1,-,TRBV23-1,CASSQPDRGLTHEKLFF,TGCGCCAGCAGTCAGCCCGACAGGGGGCTCACCCATGAAAAACTGTTTTTT
TRBJ2-5,TRBD2,-,TRBV11-2,CASSHIGRGLAGPQTQYF,TGTGCCAGCAGCCACATTGGACGGGGACTAGCGGGACCACAGACCCAGTACTTC
TRBJ1-6,TRBD1,-,TRBV28,CASSLTGRYHF,TGTGCCAGCAGTCTGACAGGGAGGTACCACTTT
TRBJ1-2,TRBD1,-,TRBV28,CASSLTGWNGYTF,TGTGCCAGCAGCTTGACAGGGTGGAATGGCTACACCTTC
TRBJ2-5,TRBD1,-,TRBV5-5,CASSLLGQGISETQYF,TGTGCCAGCAGCTTGTTGGGACAGGGTATATCGGAGACCCAGTACTTC
TRBJ2-1,-,once,TRBV18,CASSLLTAPYNEQFF,TGTGCCAGCTCGCTGCTGACAGCCCCTTACAATGAGCAGTTCTTC
TRBJ2-1,-,-,TRBV18,CASSPPAQSSYNEQFF,TGTGCCAGCTCACCACCGGCCCAGTCCTCCTACAATGAGCAGTTCTTC
TRBJ1-5,-,-,TRBV12-3/TRBV12-4,CASSSEGGPQHF,TGTGCCAGCAGTTCTGAAGGGGGTCCCCAGCATTTT
TRBJ1-1,-,-,TRBV7-3,CASSLGAGVNTEAFF,TGTGCCAGCAGCTTAGGGGCTGGGGTGAACACTGAAGCTTTCTTT
TRBJ2-3,TRBD2,-,TRBV19,CASSRTSPDTQYF,TGTGCCAGTAGCAGGACTAGTCCAGATACGCAGTATTTT
TRBJ2-5,-,once,TRBV27,CATRDRLQETQYF,TGTGCCACCAGAGACAGGCTACAAGAGACCCAGTACTTC
TRBJ2-7,TRBD2,few,TRBV29-1,CSVGSSGTTYEQYF,TGCAGCGTCGGGTCTAGCGGGACAACCTACGAGCAGTACTTC
TRBJ1-1,-,few,TRBV7-9,CASSRGGAEAFF,TGTGCCAGCAGCCGTGGGGGGGCTGAAGCTTTCTTT
TRBJ1-2,-,-,TRBV12-2,CASRLSSCPYGYTF,TGTGCAAGTCGCTTATCGAGTTGCCCCTATGGCTACACCTTC
TRBJ2-5,TRBD1,-,TRBV5-1,CASSLAGQGETQYF,TGCGCCAGCAGCTTGGCGGGACAGGGTGAGACCCAGTACTTC
TRBJ2-3,-,-,TRBV24-1,CATSAEFPSLNTQYF,TGTGCCACCAGTGCGGAGTTCCCAAGCCTTAATACGCAGTATTTT
TRBJ1-4,-,-,TRBV28,CASSLGGAFEKLFF,TGTGCCAGCAGTTTAGGGGGGGCTTTTGAAAAACTGTTTTTT
TRBJ1-1,TRBD1,once,TRBV2,CASSPQGDTEAFF,TGTGCCAGCAGTCCTCAGGGGGACACTGAAGCTTTCTTT
TRBJ2-5,-,-,TRBV10-3,CASGQETQYF,TGTGCCTCCGGGCAAGAGACCCAGTACTTC
TRBJ2-1,-,-,TRBV5-1,CASSSDPYNEQFF,TGCGCCAGCAGCAGCGACCCTTACAATGAGCAGTTCTTC
TRBJ2-2,TRBD1,-,TRBV7-9,CASAPTGIPGELFF,TGTGCCAGCGCCCCGACAGGGATACCCGGGGAGCTGTTTTTT
TRBJ2-5,-,-,TRBV11-2,CASSSGGWETQYF,TGTGCCAGCAGCTCGGGGGGCTGGGAGACCCAGTACTTC
TRBJ1-5,-,-,TRBV28,CASRTGGRPQHF,TGTGCCAGCAGGACCGGGGGGCGGCCCCAGCATTTT
TRBJ1-3,-,-,TRBV3-1/TRBV3-2,CASSQGQFSGNTIYF,TGTGCCAGCAGCCAAGGACAATTCTCTGGAAACACCATATATTTT
TRBJ1-4,-,-,TRBV11-2,CASSPLGRSSTNEKLFF,TGTGCCAGCAGCCCCCTTGGCAGGTCTTCAACTAATGAAAAACTGTTTTTT
TRBJ1-5,-,-,TRBV9,CARRPAQPQHF,TGTGCCAGGAGGCCGGCTCAGCCCCAGCATTTT
TRBJ1-5,-,-,TRBV7-2,CASSSGGGLNQPQHF,TGTGCCAGCAGCTCTGGGGGGGGTCTCAATCAGCCCCAGCATTTT
TRBJ2-5,TRBD2,-,TRBV27,CASRTLGVGTSGGASLETQYF,TGTGCCAGCAGGACGTTGGGTGTCGGGACTAGCGGGGGGGCTTCTCTGGAGACCCAGTACTTC
TRBJ1-2,TRBD1,-,TRBV6-5,CASRSSGQTYGYTF,TGTGCCAGCAGGTCTTCGGGACAGACCTATGGCTACACCTTC
TRBJ2-7,TRBD2,-,TRBV18,CASSPPLGTSGSYEQYF,TGTGCCAGCTCACCACCACTCGGGACTAGCGGTTCCTACGAGCAGTACTTC
TRBJ1-1,-,-,TRBV11-2,CASSPTGTRQTEAFF,TGTGCCAGCAGCCCCACTGGGACACGACAAACTGAAGCTTTCTTT
TRBJ1-2,-,-,TRBV4-2,CASSQESGYGYTF,TGTGCCAGCAGCCAAGAGTCAGGTTATGGCTACACCTTC
TRBJ1-6,TRBD1,-,TRBV18,CASSPGRDRKSPLHF,TGTGCCAGCTCTCCTGGCCGGGACAGGAAGTCACCCCTCCACTTT
TRBJ2-7,-,-,TRBV19,CASSIASRGHEQYF,TGTGCCAGTAGTATAGCTAGCAGGGGTCACGAGCAGTACTTC
TRBJ2-2,-,-,TRBV3-1/TRBV3-2,CASRRPGGELFF,TGTGCCAGCAGACGGCCGGGAGGGGAGCTGTTTTTT
TRBJ2-7,-,-,TRBV5-8,CASSLGLRDSSYEQYF,TGTGCCAGCAGCTTGGGGCTCAGGGATAGCTCCTACGAGCAGTACTTC
TRBJ1-5,-,few,TRBV10-1,CASSESAGRNQPQHF,TGCGCCAGCAGTGAGTCAGCGGGACGGAATCAGCCCCAGCATTTT
TRBJ1-1,TRBD1,-,TRBV18,CASSPDRGAFF,TGTGCCAGCTCACCTGACAGGGGAGCTTTCTTT
TRBJ2-3,TRBD2,-,TRBV5-1,CASSIRLATSTDTQYF,TGCGCCAGCAGCATCCGACTAGCGACTAGCACAGATACGCAGTATTTT